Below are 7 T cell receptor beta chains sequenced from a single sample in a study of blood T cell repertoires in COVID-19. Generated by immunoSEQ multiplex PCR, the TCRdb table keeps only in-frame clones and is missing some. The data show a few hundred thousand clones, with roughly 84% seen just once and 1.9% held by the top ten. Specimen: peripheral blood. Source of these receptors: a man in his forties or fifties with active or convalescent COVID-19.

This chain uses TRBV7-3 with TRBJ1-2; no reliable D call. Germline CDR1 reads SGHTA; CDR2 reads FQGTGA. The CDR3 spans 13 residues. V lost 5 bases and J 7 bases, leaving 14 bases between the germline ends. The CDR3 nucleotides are TGTGCCAGCAGCCGACTTTCGGAGGCTGGCTACACCTTC. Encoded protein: CASSRLSEAGYTF.

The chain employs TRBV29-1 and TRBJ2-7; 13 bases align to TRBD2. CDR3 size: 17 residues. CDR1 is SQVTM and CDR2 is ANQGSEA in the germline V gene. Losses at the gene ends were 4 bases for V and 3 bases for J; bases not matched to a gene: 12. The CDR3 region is CSVVSLLRTSGSYEQYF. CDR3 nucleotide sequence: TGCAGCGTTGTATCCCTCCTCAGGACTAGCGGGAGCTACGAGCAGTACTTC.

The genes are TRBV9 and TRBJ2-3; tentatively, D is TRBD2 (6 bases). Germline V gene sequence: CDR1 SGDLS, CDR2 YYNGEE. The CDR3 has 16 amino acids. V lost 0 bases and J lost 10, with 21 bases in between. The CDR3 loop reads CASSVDSGGGVKAQYF. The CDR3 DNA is TGTGCCAGCAGCGTAGATTCAGGTGGAGGGGTCAAGGCGCAGTATTTT.

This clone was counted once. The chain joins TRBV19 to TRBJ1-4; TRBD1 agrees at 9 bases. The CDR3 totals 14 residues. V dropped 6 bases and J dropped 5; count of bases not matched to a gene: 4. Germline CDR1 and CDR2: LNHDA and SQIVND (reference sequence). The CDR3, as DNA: TGTGCCAGTAGCATGGACAGGGGAAATGAAAAACTGTTTTTT. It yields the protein CASSMDRGNEKLFF. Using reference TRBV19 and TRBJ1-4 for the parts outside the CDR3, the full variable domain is DGGITQSPKYLFRKEGQNVTLSCEQNLNHDAMYWYRQDPGQGLRLIYYSQIVNDFQKGDIAEGYSVSREKKESFPLTVTSAQKNPTAFYLCASSMDRGNEKLFFGSGTQLSVL.

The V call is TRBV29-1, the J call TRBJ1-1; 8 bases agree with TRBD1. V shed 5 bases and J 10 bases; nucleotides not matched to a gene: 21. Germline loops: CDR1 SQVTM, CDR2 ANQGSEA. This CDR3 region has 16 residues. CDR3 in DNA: TGCAGCGTTTCTCCTCTTTTTAGGGCCAGACAGGGGTTAGCTTTCTTT. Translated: CSVSPLFRARQGLAFF. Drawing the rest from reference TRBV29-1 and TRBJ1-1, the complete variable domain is SAVISQKPSRDICQRGTSLTIQCQVDSQVTMMFWYRQQPGQSLTLIATANQGSEATYESGFVIDKFPISRPNLTFSTLTVSNMSPEDSSIYLCSVSPLFRARQGLAFFGQGTRLTVV.

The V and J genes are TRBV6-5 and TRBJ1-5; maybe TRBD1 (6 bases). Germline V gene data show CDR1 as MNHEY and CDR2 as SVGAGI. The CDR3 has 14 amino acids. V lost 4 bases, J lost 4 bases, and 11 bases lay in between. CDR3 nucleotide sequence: TGTGCCAGCAGTTGGGGACAACGAAATCAGCCCCAGCATTTT. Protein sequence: CASSWGQRNQPQHF.

The CDR3 reads CAWSALTGNEQYF. DNA of the CDR3: TGTGCCTGGAGTGCTTTGACAGGGAACGAGCAGTACTTC. V gene TRBV30 combines with J gene TRBJ2-7; TRBD1 matches 7 bases. The CDR3 contains 13 residues. Losses at the gene ends were 1 base for V and 5 bases for J; bases not matched to a gene: 5. Per germline, CDR1 GTSNPN and CDR2 SVGIG (reference sequence).